This T cell receptor beta chain was documented in a study of blood T cell repertoires in COVID-19 (dated by TCRdb to the early 2020s). Background on the whole study: Collaborator samples came from the United States, Italy and Spain and covered acute and convalescent phases of COVID-19. The material from the prospective study consisted of cDNA or gDNA derived from T cells, B-cell-depleted T cells, or PBMCs. The dataset comprised deeply sampled blood TCRbeta repertoires from subjects exposed to, actively infected with, or recovered from COVID-19. A freely available public database, intended as a resource for researchers studying the immune response to SARS-CoV-2, is where the repertoires were released. Samples were obtained from the ongoing ImmuneRACE study (first 160 participants) and from about 1,300 subjects provided by 6 global collaborators. Sample metadata almost always included a de-identified subject ID, COVID-19 status, age in years and sex. HLA class I and class II types, where available, came from metadata supplied by the sample provider rather than from assay-based typing. What the study reported, not specific to this receptor: The quantity of clinical and demographic metadata differed by source and by participant and was supplied without curation.

The immunoSEQ Assay, a bias-controlled multiplex PCR, was used to amplify TCRbeta CDR3 regions from genomic DNA. Concerning the study's data processing: Within the assay, amplification of reference gene primers was used to estimate how many nucleated cells each sample contained. Sequence reads were collapsed and filtered to measure the absolute abundance of every unique TCRbeta CDR3 rearrangement. Productive Simpson clonality was computed per sample as the square root of Simpson's diversity index over productive rearrangements. Not all clones reach the TCRdb copy of this immuneACCESS table, which keeps in-frame sequences only. Checked studies attribute under half of the gap to unresolved V genes and leave the rest unexplained. V and J calls and clone size come straight from that table; D and trimming were deduced from the DNA. The sample includes 66,000 or so clones, with 80% observed a single time. The ten largest account for 8.5% to 10% of the sample.

This clone showed up just a few times. Its antigen is currently not known. No much larger clonotype is one base removed from it; base qualities were not supplied. Each collaborating institution followed its own protocols to collect whole blood in K2EDTA tubes. For TCRbeta analysis, collaborators shipped samples as frozen whole blood, isolated PBMCs, or DNA extracted from either of those sample types. From the germline V gene, CDR1 is SGHTA and CDR2 is FQGNSA. The CDR3 sequence holds 15 residues, the cysteine and phenylalanine included. Just CDR3 DNA is preserved here, 45 bases in frame from base 1. The V end loses 4 bases and the J end loses 3 bases, and a stretch of 13 bases separates them.

This sequence originates from a human donor in a cohort sampled during active COVID-19. What was sequenced was peripheral blood. The chain links TRBV7-2 with TRBJ1-5, with a weak D call of TRBD1 (5 bases match). The CDR3 protein is CASSSGGGSNQPQHF. The nucleotide sequence reads as follows: TGTGCCAGCAGCTCCGGCGGGGGTTCCAATCAGCCCCAGCATTTT.